These T cell receptor beta chains were read from a single sample in a study of blood T cells in healthy people across ages. In TCRdb, the 5' RACE reads were re-called with MiXCR into one record per CDR3 protein. The sample lists 1.5 million to 2 million distinct CDR3 sequences, around 48% occurring once. What was sequenced was blood. These receptors originate from a woman aged 40 to 50 in good health. The CDR3 runs from the conserved cysteine through the conserved F or W. Clone size appears in some rows only: once, few, many, or a class for an expanded clone.

j_call: TRBJ1-2; clone_size: many; v_call: TRBV7-2; cdr3_aa: CASSLGENYGYTF
j_call: TRBJ1-2; clone_size: few; v_call: TRBV7-2; cdr3_aa: CASSVGQLNYGYTF
j_call: TRBJ2-3; clone_size: few; v_call: TRBV7-2; cdr3_aa: CASSLEVAGGRTDTQYF
j_call: TRBJ2-5; clone_size: few; v_call: TRBV7-2; cdr3_aa: CASSRQLAGGQETQYF
j_call: TRBJ2-1; clone_size: .; v_call: TRBV2; cdr3_aa: CASHSSGVRNEQFF
j_call: TRBJ1-1; clone_size: .; v_call: TRBV5-4; cdr3_aa: CASSTTGNTEAFF
j_call: TRBJ2-3; clone_size: few; v_call: TRBV29-1; cdr3_aa: CSVEGSGGNTDTQYF
j_call: TRBJ1-2; clone_size: .; v_call: TRBV20-1; cdr3_aa: CSATVPRTPRRDYGYTF
j_call: TRBJ1-2; clone_size: few; v_call: TRBV4-3; cdr3_aa: CASSQDVSAENYGYTF
j_call: TRBJ2-1; clone_size: .; v_call: TRBV7-8; cdr3_aa: CASSPLGAPSEQFF
j_call: TRBJ1-2; clone_size: few; v_call: TRBV20-1; cdr3_aa: CSAPYKTGFGYTF
j_call: TRBJ1-2; clone_size: few; v_call: TRBV7-9; cdr3_aa: CASSVPGQGRGYGYTF
j_call: TRBJ1-1; clone_size: once; v_call: TRBV10-2; cdr3_aa: CASRGAVRAEAFF
j_call: TRBJ1-6; clone_size: .; v_call: TRBV7-9; cdr3_aa: CASSLKQDNSPLHF
j_call: TRBJ1-1; clone_size: .; v_call: TRBV25-1; cdr3_aa: CASSEGFAEAFF
j_call: TRBJ2-4; clone_size: .; v_call: TRBV27; cdr3_aa: CASSFTGTKNIQYF
j_call: TRBJ2-2; clone_size: .; v_call: TRBV5-1; cdr3_aa: CASSLVSHRDTGELFF
j_call: TRBJ2-5; clone_size: .; v_call: TRBV6-6; cdr3_aa: CASLRAGHQETQYF
j_call: TRBJ2-1; clone_size: few; v_call: TRBV29-1; cdr3_aa: CSVTSGVDEQFF
j_call: TRBJ2-1; clone_size: .; v_call: TRBV29-1; cdr3_aa: CSVERDRRQGNEQFF
j_call: TRBJ2-1; clone_size: .; v_call: TRBV28; cdr3_aa: CASSTGTGVHNEQFF
j_call: TRBJ2-3; clone_size: .; v_call: TRBV20-1; cdr3_aa: CSARDPWRPSSTDTQYF
j_call: TRBJ1-4; clone_size: .; v_call: TRBV29-1; cdr3_aa: CSVSDSPNEKLFF
j_call: TRBJ1-2; clone_size: once; v_call: TRBV5-6; cdr3_aa: CASSSQGLPHYGYTF
j_call: TRBJ2-3; clone_size: .; v_call: TRBV28; cdr3_aa: CASSPPGKGTDTQYF
j_call: TRBJ2-1; clone_size: .; v_call: TRBV7-6; cdr3_aa: CASSSALSDTYNEQFF
j_call: TRBJ1-1; clone_size: .; v_call: TRBV6-2/TRBV6-3; cdr3_aa: CASGRDNLNTEAFF
j_call: TRBJ1-1; clone_size: .; v_call: TRBV29-1; cdr3_aa: CSVDGGILMNTEAFF
j_call: TRBJ1-2; clone_size: .; v_call: TRBV4-2; cdr3_aa: CASSQAYPGQATNYGYTF
j_call: TRBJ1-2; clone_size: .; v_call: TRBV7-8; cdr3_aa: CASSPRVQGSYGYTF
j_call: TRBJ2-7; clone_size: few; v_call: TRBV29-1; cdr3_aa: CSVEESDANSYEQYF
j_call: TRBJ1-5; clone_size: .; v_call: TRBV20-1; cdr3_aa: CSAKKSNQPQHF
j_call: TRBJ2-3; clone_size: .; v_call: TRBV20-1; cdr3_aa: CSAPIMGRIDTQYF
j_call: .; clone_size: .; v_call: TRBV29-1; cdr3_aa: CSANPGSHEQYF
j_call: TRBJ2-7; clone_size: few; v_call: TRBV4-1; cdr3_aa: CASSQEKPPYEQYF
j_call: TRBJ1-5; clone_size: .; v_call: TRBV20-1; cdr3_aa: CSARPSGGLGNQPQHF
j_call: TRBJ2-3; clone_size: .; v_call: TRBV6-5; cdr3_aa: CASSSPGASGLDTQYF
j_call: .; clone_size: .; v_call: TRBV20-1; cdr3_aa: CSASPRGLEQYF
j_call: TRBJ2-1; clone_size: .; v_call: TRBV18; cdr3_aa: CASSPMEGTYNEQFF
j_call: TRBJ2-1; clone_size: few; v_call: TRBV6-5; cdr3_aa: CASTWQGFGEQFF
j_call: TRBJ2-5; clone_size: few; v_call: TRBV6-1; cdr3_aa: CASSAGAAGPWIETQYF
j_call: TRBJ2-3; clone_size: .; v_call: TRBV9; cdr3_aa: CASSVGLAGKMSTDTQYF
j_call: TRBJ2-7; clone_size: many; v_call: TRBV20-1; cdr3_aa: CSASGDYEQYF
j_call: TRBJ2-3; clone_size: .; v_call: TRBV7-2; cdr3_aa: CASSLGRSSGARDTQYF
j_call: TRBJ2-5; clone_size: .; v_call: TRBV12-3/TRBV12-4; cdr3_aa: CASSSDSIQETQYF
j_call: TRBJ2-3; clone_size: few; v_call: TRBV29-1; cdr3_aa: CSVDPFTDTQYF
j_call: TRBJ2-5; clone_size: .; v_call: TRBV19; cdr3_aa: CASTRTDRQETQYF
j_call: TRBJ2-7; clone_size: few; v_call: TRBV6-2/TRBV6-3; cdr3_aa: CASSSAPRGPYEQYF
j_call: TRBJ2-4; clone_size: .; v_call: TRBV20-1; cdr3_aa: CSAGPPGPSNIQYF
j_call: TRBJ2-7; clone_size: few; v_call: TRBV4-2; cdr3_aa: CASSQESAGALYEQYF
j_call: TRBJ2-4; clone_size: .; v_call: TRBV20-1; cdr3_aa: CSASPLPGQGEMKIAKNIQYF
j_call: TRBJ1-2; clone_size: few; v_call: TRBV4-3; cdr3_aa: CASSQGPGSYGYTF
j_call: TRBJ1-4; clone_size: .; v_call: TRBV2; cdr3_aa: CASSEQGSEKLFF
j_call: TRBJ1-6; clone_size: .; v_call: TRBV15; cdr3_aa: CATSRSTGTGLSPLHF
j_call: TRBJ2-1; clone_size: .; v_call: TRBV9; cdr3_aa: CASSARNNEQFF
j_call: TRBJ2-7; clone_size: once; v_call: TRBV9; cdr3_aa: CASSSKGSGTYGQYF
j_call: TRBJ2-5; clone_size: .; v_call: TRBV4-3; cdr3_aa: CASSQETSLTNTQYF
j_call: TRBJ2-3; clone_size: few; v_call: TRBV7-9; cdr3_aa: CAGRWGPTDTQYF
j_call: TRBJ2-5; clone_size: .; v_call: TRBV7-9; cdr3_aa: CASSLLVVQETQYF